The next 21 T cell receptor beta chains were all read from a single sample in a study of blood T cell repertoires in COVID-19. Repertoires were generated with immunoSEQ multiplex PCR, while TCRdb's copy carries only in-frame clones and drops some. The sample carries under 200,000 clones, more than 70% recorded once. The sequencing input was peripheral blood. The receptors were sampled from a man in his forties or fifties with active or convalescent COVID-19.

This chain joins TRBV28 and TRBJ1-4; 8 positions match TRBD1. V lost 2 bases to trimming and J lost 11 bases; unmatched junction nucleotides: 7. The CDR3 covers 14 residues. CDR1 is MDHEN and CDR2 is SYDVKM in the germline V gene. CDR3 sequence (DNA): TGTGCCAGCAGTTTAGGACAGGGAGGATCGAAACTGTTTTTT. This sequence encodes CASSLGQGGSKLFF. The full variable domain, with the rest looked up from reference TRBV28 and TRBJ1-4, is DVKVTQSSRYLVKRTGEKVFLECVQDMDHENMFWYRQDPGLGLRLIYFSYDVKMKEKGDIPEGYSVSREKKERFSLILESASTNQTSMYLCASSLGQGGSKLFFGSGTQLSVL.

This chain links TRBV6-2 or TRBV6-3 with TRBJ2-1; D may be TRBD1 (6 bases). CDR1 and CDR2 (germline): MNHEY, SVGEGT. Deletions cut 3 bases from V and 1 base from J, with 25 bases between. This CDR3 has 20 residues. CDR3 sequence: CASSYLPRVWTALSYNEQFF. Written as DNA, the CDR3 is TGTGCCAGCAGTTATTTGCCCCGCGTGTGGACAGCGCTATCCTACAATGAGCAGTTCTTC.

The chain joins TRBV5-1 to TRBJ2-1; D may be TRBD1 (5 bases). The CDR3 extends over 15 amino acids. V was clipped by 0 bases and J by 4 bases, with 11 bases between them. The germline CDR1 and CDR2 sequences are SGHRS and YFSETQ. DNA for the CDR3: TGCGCCAGCAGCTTGGTAGGGGAAGCTTACAATGAGCAGTTCTTC. As protein: CASSLVGEAYNEQFF.

The chain has TRBV6-5 and TRBJ1-6; no clear D. The ends were cut back, 10 bases at V and 6 bases at J, with 13 bases in the middle. CDR1 and CDR2 from the germline V gene are MNHEY and SVGAGI. The CDR3 extends over 13 amino acids. The CDR3 reads CATRVSSNSPLHF. CDR3 bases: TGTGCCACCCGGGTGTCGAGTAATTCACCCCTCCACTTT.

The chain links TRBV7-6 to TRBJ1-5; the D gene is possibly TRBD1 (5 bases). The CDR3 sequence is 16 residues long. Trimming removed 4 bases from V and 1 base from J, with 14 bases in between. Germline assignment: CDR1 SGHVS and CDR2 FNYEAQ. In DNA form, the CDR3 reads TGTGCCAGCAGCTCCTCCGTTGGGGCAAGCAATCAGCCCCAGCATTTT. Protein: CASSSSVGASNQPQHF.

The rearrangement uses TRBV5-6 and TRBJ1-1, with 7 bases aligning to TRBD1. Per the germline V gene, CDR1 is SGHDT and CDR2 is YYEEEE. With V trimmed by 7 bases and J by 2 bases, 14 bases remained unmatched. This CDR3 contains 16 residues. CDR3 sequence: CASAYRGPGANTEAFF. CDR3 nucleotide sequence: TGTGCCAGCGCCTACAGGGGCCCAGGGGCAAACACTGAAGCTTTCTTT.

The chain recombines TRBV5-6 with TRBJ1-4; 9 bases are a match to TRBD1. Germline assignment: CDR1 SGHDT and CDR2 YYEEEE. The CDR3 loop spans 15 amino acids. J lost 8 bases, V lost 0 bases, and 5 bases had no gene match. This CDR3 is CASSLGLGTGEKLFF. The DNA for the CDR3 is TGTGCCAGCAGCTTGGGACTCGGGACAGGGGAAAAACTGTTTTTT. Filled out from reference TRBV5-6 and TRBJ1-4, the complete variable domain reads DAGVTQSPTHLIKTRGQQVTLRCSPKSGHDTVSWYQQALGQGPQFIFQYYEEEERQRGNFPDRFSGHQFPNYSSELNVNALLLGDSALYLCASSLGLGTGEKLFFGSGTQLSVL.

The rearrangement uses TRBV28 and TRBJ2-3; 9 positions agree with TRBD1. CDR1 is MDHEN, CDR2 SYDVKM, per germline. J gave up 5 bases and V 5 bases, and 8 bases lay outside the gene matches. The CDR3 consists of 15 residues. The CDR3 nucleotides are TGTGCCAGCAGTAAGGGGACAGGGCATGGAGATACGCAGTATTTT. The encoded protein is CASSKGTGHGDTQYF.

The J gene is TRBJ2-1, the V gene TRBV24-1, with TRBD2 as a possible D gene (6 bases). CDR1 and CDR2 (germline): KGHDR, SFDVKD. The CDR3 has 16 residues. V was clipped by 2 bases and J by 0 bases, with 10 bases between them. CDR3 protein: CATSDSLANSYNEQFF. The CDR3 DNA reads as TGTGCCACCAGTGATTCGCTAGCGAACTCCTACAATGAGCAGTTCTTC.

This sequence joins TRBV19 and TRBJ2-7; maybe TRBD1 (5 bases). The CDR3 totals 14 residues. With 5 bases removed from V and 3 bases from J, the gap between germline ends came to 14 bases. Germline CDR1 LNHDA, CDR2 SQIVND (reference sequence). CDR3 nucleotide sequence: TGTGCCAGTAGTCAAGGACATATTCTCTACGAGCAGTACTTC. Translation: CASSQGHILYEQYF.

V is TRBV18 and J is TRBJ1-2, with a possible D match to TRBD1 (6 bases). Germline CDR1 and CDR2: KGHSH and LQKENI. Trimming cost V 3 bases and J 5 bases, with 7 bases left between them. The length of the CDR3 is 12 residues. As DNA, the CDR3 is TGTGCCAGCTCACCCGGACAGTATGGCTACACCTTC. Translating it yields CASSPGQYGYTF.

The V call is TRBV30, the J call TRBJ2-7, with D hard to call. The CDR3 extends over 13 amino acids. CDR1 and CDR2 from the germline V gene are GTSNPN and SVGIG (reference sequence). V was clipped by 0 bases and J by 6 bases, with 12 bases between them. The CDR3 sequence: CAWSVRSALEQYF. The DNA of the CDR3 is TGTGCCTGGAGTGTACGAAGCGCCCTCGAGCAGTACTTC.

V is TRBV7-8 and J is TRBJ1-6; the match to TRBD1 covers 7 bases. There are 15 residues in the CDR3. Losses at the gene ends were 3 bases for V and 5 bases for J; bases not matched to a gene: 4. Germline V gene lookup returns CDR1 SGHVS and CDR2 FQNEAQ. In DNA form, the CDR3 reads TGTGCCAGCAGCTTGAGGACAGGAAATAATTCACCCCTCCACTTT. Its protein is CASSLRTGNNSPLHF.

Here the CDR3 DNA reads TGTGCCAGCGGGTTTAATCAGCCCCAGCATTTT. Its translation: CASGFNQPQHF. The chain carries TRBV19 and TRBJ1-5; no firm D call. V was cut by 9 bases and J by 4 bases, with 7 bases left in between. There are 11 residues in the CDR3. The germline V gene has CDR1 LNHDA and CDR2 SQIVND (reference sequence).

V is TRBV19 and J is TRBJ1-5; D uncertain. Germline V gene lookup returns CDR1 LNHDA and CDR2 SQIVND (reference sequence). The length of the CDR3 is 16 residues. V shed 7 bases and J shed 4 bases, with 20 bases lying between them. CDR3 bases: TGTGCCAGTACCTCTCTACGAGGCAGCTCTAATCAGCCCCAGCATTTT. It is translated as CASTSLRGSSNQPQHF.

The V and J genes are TRBV20-1 and TRBJ2-5; TRBD1 aligns across 7 bases. Germline CDR1 reads DFQATT; CDR2 reads SNEGSKA (reference sequence). The CDR3 extends over 11 amino acids. Trimming took 6 bases from V and 4 from J; bases not matched to a gene: 2. DNA for the CDR3: TGCAGTGCCGCAGGGGGAGAGACCCAGTACTTC. Its protein product is CSAAGGETQYF.

The chain carries TRBV21-1 and TRBJ2-7; the table's TRBD2 call for D was not verified on the DNA. TRBV21-1 is flagged as a pseudogene. The CDR3 length is 19 residues. The chain's CDR3 is CASSKENPSRGLDSYEQYF. In DNA, the CDR3 is TGTGCCAGCAGCAAAGAAAATCCGAGTCGAGGACTAGACTCCTACGAGCAGTACTTC.

J is TRBJ2-1 and V is TRBV3-1 (or the pseudogene TRBV3-2); the D gene is possibly TRBD1 (5 bases). Germline loops: CDR1 LGHDT, CDR2 YNNKEL (reference sequence). Trimming removed 4 bases from V and 5 bases from J, with 12 bases in between. This CDR3 is built from 14 residues. As DNA, the CDR3 is TGTGCCAGCAGCCTCCGACAGAGCAACAATGAGCAGTTCTTC. Protein sequence: CASSLRQSNNEQFF.

V and J are TRBV7-8 and TRBJ2-1, with 7 nucleotides matching TRBD1. CDR1 is SGHVS, CDR2 FQNEAQ, per germline. The CDR3 runs 13 residues. With V trimmed by 5 bases and J by 10 bases, 8 bases remained unmatched. DNA of the CDR3: TGTGCCAGCAGCAACGGACAGGTCATAGAGCAGTTCTTC. It encodes CASSNGQVIEQFF.

The gene calls are TRBV4-3 and TRBJ2-6, with 8 positions matching TRBD1. Trimming cost V 0 bases and J 4 bases; bases outside gene matches: 8. Germline loops: CDR1 LGHNA, CDR2 YSLEER. This CDR3 spans 18 amino acids. The CDR3 bases are TGCGCCAGCAGCCAAGAAGGAACAGGGGGACTCGGGGCCAACGTCCTGACTTTC. Amino acids: CASSQEGTGGLGANVLTF.

This chain joins TRBV2 and TRBJ1-3; tentative D call: TRBD1 (5 bases). The CDR3 contains 16 residues. The germline V gene encodes CDR1 SNHLY and CDR2 FYNNEI. V was clipped by 4 bases and J by 0 bases, with 13 bases between them. The CDR3 sequence: CASSGGHLVSGNTIYF. CDR3 nucleotides: TGTGCCAGCAGTGGGGGCCACCTAGTCTCTGGAAACACCATATATTTT.